These 10 T cell receptor beta chains originate from one sample sequenced in a study of blood T cell repertoires in COVID-19. TCRdb keeps only in-frame clones here, not all; method: immunoSEQ multiplex PCR. This sample carries about 270,000 clones, about nine tenths of them seen once, and the ten largest clones take about 10%. The sequenced sample consisted of peripheral blood. Receptors originate from a man aged 40-50 years with active or convalescent COVID-19.

V usage is TRBV19 and J usage is TRBJ1-5, with 9 nucleotides matching TRBD1. The trim removed 5 bases at V and 7 bases at J, leaving 9 bases unmatched. This CDR3 is built from 15 residues. Germline V gives CDR1 LNHDA, CDR2 SQIVND (reference sequence). CDR3 coding DNA: TGTGCCAGTAGTCCCGGGACAGGGTTAAAGCAGCCCCAGCATTTT. It is translated as CASSPGTGLKQPQHF.

The gene calls are TRBV28 and TRBJ2-7; no clear D gene. The V and J ends lost 9 bases and 4 bases respectively, with 13 bases between them. CDR1 and CDR2 (germline): MDHEN, SYDVKM. The CDR3 sequence is 12 residues long. CDR3 amino acids: CASRSAPYEQYF. CDR3 DNA sequence: TGTGCCAGTCGGTCCGCCCCGTACGAGCAGTACTTC.

This chain links TRBV7-9 with TRBJ2-1; tentatively, D is TRBD2 (6 bases). CDR1 SEHNR and CDR2 FQNEAQ come from the germline V gene (reference sequence). Between the trimmed V and J ends, which lost 6 bases and 1 base, there was a span of 16 bases. CDR3 length: 16 amino acids. CDR3: CASRQGLATSYNEQFF. CDR3 bases: TGTGCCAGCAGACAAGGTCTAGCGACTTCCTACAATGAGCAGTTCTTC. The whole variable domain, filled in from reference TRBV7-9 and TRBJ2-1, reads DTGVSQNPRHKITKRGQNVTFRCDPISEHNRLYWYRQTLGQGPEFLTYFQNEAQLEKSRLLSDRFSAERPKGSFSTLEIQRTEQGDSAMYLCASRQGLATSYNEQFFGPGTRLTVL.

This chain connects TRBV21-1 to TRBJ2-1; TRBD1, the table's D call, was not compared with the DNA. TRBV21-1 represents a pseudogene. The CDR3 extends over 17 amino acids. CDR3 nucleotides: TGTGCCAGCAGCAAAAAAGGGACAGCTACTCCCTACAATGAGCAGTTCTTC. As protein: CASSKKGTATPYNEQFF.

The rearrangement uses TRBV11-2 and TRBJ2-1; D is perhaps TRBD2 (7 bases). Germline CDR1 and CDR2: SGHAT and FQNNGV. This CDR3 spans 15 amino acids. V lost 2 bases to trimming and J lost 6 bases, with 14 bases between them. CDR3 region: CASSLFPGGGNEQFF. As DNA, the CDR3 is TGTGCCAGCAGCTTATTCCCGGGGGGCGGCAATGAGCAGTTCTTC.

This chain's CDR3 is CASSFTLPVRDKDEKLFF. The CDR3 DNA is TGTGCCAGCAGCTTCACTCTCCCCGTAAGGGACAAGGATGAAAAACTGTTTTTT. The chain is built from TRBV7-2 and TRBJ1-4, with D perhaps TRBD1 (6 bases). Trimming took off 3 bases at V and 6 bases at J, with 23 bases between the two ends. The CDR3 is 18 residues long. Germline lookup yields CDR1 SGHTA and CDR2 FQGNSA. Using reference TRBV7-2 and TRBJ1-4 for the parts outside the CDR3, the full variable domain is GAGVSQSPSNKVTEKGKDVELRCDPISGHTALYWYRQSLGQGLEFLIYFQGNSAPDKSGLPSDRFSAERTGGSVSTLTIQRTQQEDSAVYLCASSFTLPVRDKDEKLFFGSGTQLSVL.

This chain uses TRBV7-3 with TRBJ2-1, with TRBD1 identical over 9 bases. This CDR3 spans 15 amino acids. CDR1 is SGHTA and CDR2 is FQGTGA in the germline V gene. J gave up 8 bases and V 4 bases, and 9 bases lay outside the gene matches. The CDR3 loop reads CASSSSGQGTDEQFF. In DNA, the CDR3 is TGTGCCAGCAGCTCCTCGGGACAGGGTACCGATGAGCAGTTCTTC.

This sequence joins TRBV28 and TRBJ1-1; perhaps TRBD1 as D (5 bases). V lost 4 bases to trimming and J lost 4 bases, with 10 bases between them. Germline CDR1 and CDR2: MDHEN and SYDVKM. The CDR3 totals 13 residues. This CDR3 reads CASSSGFGTEAFF. The CDR3 DNA reads as TGTGCCAGCAGTTCAGGGTTCGGCACTGAAGCTTTCTTT.

The rearrangement uses TRBV29-1 and TRBJ2-7, with 9 bases identical to TRBD1. The germline gives CDR1 SQVTM, CDR2 ANQGSEA. The J segment lost 5 bases and the V segment lost 4 bases, leaving 6 bases of the junction unmatched. CDR3 length equals 13 residues. CDR3 residues: CSVVRDRVNEQYF. As DNA, the CDR3 is TGCAGCGTTGTTAGGGACAGGGTCAACGAGCAGTACTTC.

The V call is TRBV5-4, the J call TRBJ1-4; 9 bases map to TRBD1. The CDR3 consists of 15 residues. Germline V gene sequence: CDR1 SGHNT, CDR2 YYREEE (reference sequence). Trimming removed 5 bases from V and 7 bases from J; junction bases left unmatched: 9. The CDR3 nucleotides read TGTGCCAGCAGTTCGGGGACAGGGCCTGGTGAAAAACTGTTTTTT. Translation: CASSSGTGPGEKLFF.